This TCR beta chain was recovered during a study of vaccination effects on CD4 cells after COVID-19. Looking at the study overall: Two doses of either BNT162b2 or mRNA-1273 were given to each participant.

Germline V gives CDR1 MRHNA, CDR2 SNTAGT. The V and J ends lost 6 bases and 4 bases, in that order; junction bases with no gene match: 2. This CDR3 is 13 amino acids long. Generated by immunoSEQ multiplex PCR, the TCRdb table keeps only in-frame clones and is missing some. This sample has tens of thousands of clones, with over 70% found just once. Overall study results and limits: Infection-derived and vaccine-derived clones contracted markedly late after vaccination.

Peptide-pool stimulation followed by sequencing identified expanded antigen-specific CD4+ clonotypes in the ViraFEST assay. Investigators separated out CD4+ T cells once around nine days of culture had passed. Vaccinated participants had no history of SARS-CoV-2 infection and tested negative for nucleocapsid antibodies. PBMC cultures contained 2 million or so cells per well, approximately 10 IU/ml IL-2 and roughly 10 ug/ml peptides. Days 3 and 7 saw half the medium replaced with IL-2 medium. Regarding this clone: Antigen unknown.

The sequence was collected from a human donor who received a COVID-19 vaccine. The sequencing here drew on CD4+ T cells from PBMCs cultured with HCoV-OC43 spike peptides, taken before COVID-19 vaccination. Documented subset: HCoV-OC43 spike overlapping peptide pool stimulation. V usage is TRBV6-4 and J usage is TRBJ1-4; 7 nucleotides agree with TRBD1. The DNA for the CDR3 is TGTGCCAGCAGCCAGGGGGTTAATGAAAAACTGTTTTTT. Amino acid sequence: CASSQGVNEKLFF.